Listed below are T cell receptor beta chains from one sample, sequenced in a study of control samples from healthy donors and cancer patients. The protocol was immunoSEQ multiplex PCR, while the TCRdb copy is restricted to in-frame clones and leaves out a portion. The sample has more than 100,000 clones, approximately 88% seen once. The sequenced sample consisted of blood. The receptors shown here come from a middle-aged man in good health. Both conserved end residues are part of each CDR3. The D gene is left open where the match is weak. Clone size, where shown, is once, few, many, or a class for clones that have expanded.

V gene: TRBV30; J gene: TRBJ1-1; clone size: .; D gene: .; CDR3 DNA: TGTGCCTGGAATGAGGGGGTAACTGAAGCTTTCTTT; CDR3 protein: CAWNEGVTEAFF
V gene: TRBV30; J gene: TRBJ1-3; clone size: .; D gene: .; CDR3 DNA: TGTGCCTGGAGTGGAAGGGGCGCTGGAAACACCATATATTTT; CDR3 protein: CAWSGRGAGNTIYF
V gene: TRBV5-1; J gene: TRBJ2-2; clone size: .; D gene: TRBD1; CDR3 DNA: TGCGCCAGCAGCTCTAGGACAGGGGTCGGGGAGCTGTTTTTT; CDR3 protein: CASSSRTGVGELFF
V gene: TRBV5-1; J gene: TRBJ2-1; clone size: .; D gene: .; CDR3 DNA: TGCGCCAGCAGCGGGAAGTTGAATGAGCAGTTCTTC; CDR3 protein: CASSGKLNEQFF
V gene: TRBV7-8; J gene: TRBJ2-7; clone size: .; D gene: TRBD1; CDR3 DNA: TGTGCCAGCAGCAGAACGACAGGGGTTCCTTACGAGCAGTACTTC; CDR3 protein: CASSRTTGVPYEQYF
V gene: TRBV24-1; J gene: TRBJ1-2; clone size: .; D gene: TRBD1; CDR3 DNA: TGTGCCACCAGTGATTCCCTCGGACAGGGTTTTGGCTACACCTTC; CDR3 protein: CATSDSLGQGFGYTF
V gene: TRBV5-6; J gene: TRBJ1-1; clone size: .; D gene: .; CDR3 DNA: TGTGCCAGCAGCTTGTTTCGGAACACTGAAGCTTTCTTT; CDR3 protein: CASSLFRNTEAFF
V gene: TRBV19; J gene: TRBJ1-1; clone size: .; D gene: .; CDR3 DNA: TGTGCCAGTAGAGACAGGAGGGGAGCTTTCTTT; CDR3 protein: CASRDRRGAFF
V gene: TRBV7-2; J gene: TRBJ1-6; clone size: .; D gene: .; CDR3 DNA: TGTGCCAGCAGCTTAGAGAGGGAATCACCCCTCCACTTT; CDR3 protein: CASSLERESPLHF
V gene: TRBV6-5; J gene: TRBJ1-2; clone size: once; D gene: .; CDR3 DNA: TGTGCCAGCAGTTACTCGTCGACAGAGCCCTATGGCTACACCTTC; CDR3 protein: CASSYSSTEPYGYTF
V gene: TRBV4-1; J gene: TRBJ2-3; clone size: .; D gene: .; CDR3 DNA: TGCGCCAGCAGCCAATCTCTTCTGCGGGGCACAGATACGCAGTATTTT; CDR3 protein: CASSQSLLRGTDTQYF
V gene: TRBV19; J gene: TRBJ1-5; clone size: once; D gene: .; CDR3 DNA: TGTGCCAGTAGTATAGTAGGGGCTAATCAGCCCCAGCATTTT; CDR3 protein: CASSIVGANQPQHF
V gene: TRBV6-2/TRBV6-3; J gene: TRBJ1-5; clone size: medium-sized; D gene: TRBD1; CDR3 DNA: TGTGCCAGCAGCCCCGGACAGGGAACGTATCAGCCCCAGCATTTT; CDR3 protein: CASSPGQGTYQPQHF
V gene: TRBV12-5; J gene: TRBJ1-1; clone size: .; D gene: .; CDR3 DNA: TGTGCTAGTGGCCCTGACAGGCCTGTGAACACTGAAGCTTTCTTT; CDR3 protein: CASGPDRPVNTEAFF
V gene: TRBV24-1; J gene: TRBJ2-1; clone size: once; D gene: .; CDR3 DNA: TGTGCCACCAGTGATTCTAAAAATTCCTGGGGCGATGAGCAGTTCTTC; CDR3 protein: CATSDSKNSWGDEQFF
V gene: TRBV6-2/TRBV6-3; J gene: TRBJ2-7; clone size: .; D gene: TRBD1; CDR3 DNA: TGTGCCAGCAGTTACTTGACAGGGAGCGAGCAGTACTTC; CDR3 protein: CASSYLTGSEQYF
V gene: TRBV18; J gene: TRBJ2-7; clone size: .; D gene: TRBD1; CDR3 DNA: TGTGCCAGCTCACTTGGACAGGGAGACGAGCAGTACTTC; CDR3 protein: CASSLGQGDEQYF
V gene: TRBV2; J gene: TRBJ2-3; clone size: .; D gene: .; CDR3 DNA: TGTGCCAGACCGGGAAAACCAATCACAGATACGCAGTATTTT; CDR3 protein: CARPGKPITDTQYF
V gene: TRBV11-3; J gene: TRBJ1-3; clone size: .; D gene: .; CDR3 DNA: TGTGCCAGCAGCTTAGGACAGCCTGGAAACACCATATATTTT; CDR3 protein: CASSLGQPGNTIYF
V gene: TRBV19; J gene: TRBJ1-6; clone size: .; D gene: .; CDR3 DNA: TGTGCCAGTAGGGACATCACTAGCTCCTATAATTCACCCCTCCACTTT; CDR3 protein: CASRDITSSYNSPLHF
V gene: TRBV20-1; J gene: TRBJ2-1; clone size: few; D gene: TRBD2; CDR3 DNA: TGCAGTGCTAGTTCTCTAGCGGGGGGGATCTACAATGAGCAGTTCTTC; CDR3 protein: CSASSLAGGIYNEQFF
V gene: TRBV10-1; J gene: TRBJ1-1; clone size: .; D gene: .; CDR3 DNA: TGCGCCAGCAGTGTAACAGAGAACACTGAAGCTTTCTTT; CDR3 protein: CASSVTENTEAFF
V gene: TRBV19; J gene: TRBJ2-3; clone size: .; D gene: TRBD1; CDR3 DNA: TGTGCCAGTAGTATTCCACCGGGACAGGGGGTAACAGATACGCAGTATTTT; CDR3 protein: CASSIPPGQGVTDTQYF
V gene: TRBV2; J gene: TRBJ1-5; clone size: .; D gene: .; CDR3 DNA: TGTGCCAGCAGTGAAGCGGGCAGGTATAGCAATCAGCCCCAGCATTTT; CDR3 protein: CASSEAGRYSNQPQHF
V gene: TRBV28; J gene: TRBJ2-6; clone size: .; D gene: TRBD1; CDR3 DNA: TGTGCCAGCAGTCGACAGGGGAACGGGGCCAACGTCCTGACTTTC; CDR3 protein: CASSRQGNGANVLTF
V gene: TRBV24-1; J gene: TRBJ1-5; clone size: .; D gene: TRBD1; CDR3 DNA: TGTGCCACCAGTGATCCGACAGGGGGAGACCAGCCCCAGCATTTT; CDR3 protein: CATSDPTGGDQPQHF
V gene: TRBV10-1; J gene: TRBJ2-7; clone size: few; D gene: .; CDR3 DNA: TGCGCCAGCAGTGAGGACCCACACGCAGGCGAGCAGTACTTC; CDR3 protein: CASSEDPHAGEQYF
V gene: TRBV30; J gene: TRBJ2-1; clone size: .; D gene: .; CDR3 DNA: TGTGCCTCGTCACGAGGGGGGGGGCCTAAGTTCTTC; CDR3 protein: CASSRGGGPKFF
V gene: TRBV5-1; J gene: TRBJ2-2; clone size: .; D gene: .; CDR3 DNA: TGCGCCAGCAGCTTGGCACAGGTGGCCGGGGAGCTGTTTTTT; CDR3 protein: CASSLAQVAGELFF
V gene: TRBV29-1; J gene: TRBJ1-2; clone size: once; D gene: TRBD1; CDR3 DNA: TGCAGCGTTGTTGGGGACAGGGCGGAGGGCTACACCTTC; CDR3 protein: CSVVGDRAEGYTF
V gene: TRBV27; J gene: TRBJ2-1; clone size: once; D gene: TRBD1; CDR3 DNA: TGTGCCAGCATCGGACAGGGGAATTTAAATGAGCAGTTCTTC; CDR3 protein: CASIGQGNLNEQFF